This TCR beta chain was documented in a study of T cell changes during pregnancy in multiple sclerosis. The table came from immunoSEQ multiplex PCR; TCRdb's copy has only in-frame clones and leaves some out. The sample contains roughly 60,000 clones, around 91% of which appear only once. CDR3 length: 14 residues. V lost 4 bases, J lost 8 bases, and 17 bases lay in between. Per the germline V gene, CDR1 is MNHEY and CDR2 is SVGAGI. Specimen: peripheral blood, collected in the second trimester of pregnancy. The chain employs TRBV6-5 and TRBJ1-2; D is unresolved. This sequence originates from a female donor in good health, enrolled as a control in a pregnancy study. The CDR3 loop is CASSSSPEVKGYTF. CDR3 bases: TGTGCCAGCAGTTCTTCTCCGGAGGTGAAGGGCTACACCTTC.